These T cell receptor beta chains were read from a single sample in a study of CXCR3-negative and CXCR3-positive naive CD8 T cells. TCRdb re-called the 5' RACE reads and gives one entry per CDR3 protein, without DNA. This sample's table has around 60,000 distinct CDR3 sequences. The sequencing sample was made of naive CXCR3+ CD8+ T cells from blood. Source of these receptors: a human donor in good health. Some clones in this sample may be carry-over from other donors' samples. Both conserved end residues are part of each CDR3.

j_gene,v_gene,len,CDR3aa
TRBJ1-3,TRBV4-3,15,CASSQDMGSGNTIYF
TRBJ2-5,TRBV12-3/TRBV12-4,13,CASSFRGEETQYF
TRBJ1-1,TRBV4-2,18,CASSQDLFSFTQDGKAFF
TRBJ1-1,TRBV5-8,11,CATRGWTEAFF
TRBJ2-7,TRBV29-1,12,CGCVGEDYEQYF
TRBJ1-2,TRBV6-2/TRBV6-3,18,CASSPINRQGTHNYGYTF
TRBJ2-7,TRBV10-2,15,CASISPGQEAYEQYF
TRBJ2-5,TRBV27,13,CASKQLAEETQYF
TRBJ2-7,TRBV3-1,15,CASSQGSPGSYEQYF
TRBJ2-7,TRBV15,14,CATSRGRIEYEQYF
TRBJ2-2,TRBV10-1,14,CASGVSAGAGELFF
TRBJ2-2,TRBV4-1,17,CASSQVLKGMGTGELFF
TRBJ2-7,TRBV6-2/TRBV6-3,15,CASSYLDRGAYEQYF
TRBJ1-5,TRBV12-3/TRBV12-4,16,CASSFFWDEGNQPQHF
TRBJ2-3,TRBV4-1,15,CASSQERDLGDTQYF
TRBJ2-2,TRBV2,14,CASSGGDHPGELFF
TRBJ2-7,TRBV10-3,12,CAISDLAYEQYF
TRBJ1-3,TRBV13,15,CASSLFTVAGNTIYF
TRBJ1-1,TRBV9,15,CASSEQGAVNTEAFF
TRBJ1-1,TRBV6-6,13,CASSYGGSAEAFF
TRBJ2-7,TRBV29-1,13,CSANSGTGLGQYF
TRBJ1-2,TRBV7-2,15,CASSQGTGGFGGYTF
TRBJ1-5,TRBV28,18,CASSFGSGALYSNQPQHF
TRBJ2-7,TRBV28,14,CASSHPGPLPEQYF
TRBJ2-2,TRBV4-2,19,CASSQDYRNYPGHTGELFF
TRBJ1-5,TRBV7-9,13,CASSGGENQPQHF
TRBJ2-7,TRBV28,12,CASSFSGVEQYF
TRBJ2-1,TRBV2,14,CASRIRGSHNEQFF
TRBJ2-7,TRBV12-3/TRBV12-4,13,CASSLAGAYEQYF
TRBJ2-2,TRBV7-9,16,CASSAFWATNTGELFF
TRBJ2-7,TRBV7-8,14,CASSLGVTAYEQYF
TRBJ1-1,TRBV29-1,13,CSVEQNKNTEAFF
TRBJ2-3,TRBV15,15,CATSRDLGVGDTQYF
TRBJ2-1,TRBV12-5,15,CASGLVFGGRNEQFF
TRBJ2-7,TRBV7-9,12,CASSPRDPWQYF
TRBJ2-1,TRBV28,15,CASSLTGDGYNEQFF
TRBJ1-1,TRBV4-3,15,CASSQEYDMNTEAFF
TRBJ2-1,TRBV6-2/TRBV6-3,17,CASSSTLASGEYNEQFF
TRBJ2-5,TRBV4-3,15,CASSQDRGGVETQYF
TRBJ2-1,TRBV4-1,13,CASSQYAYNEQFF
TRBJ2-3,TRBV12-1,16,CASTSRLAASSHTQYF
TRBJ1-3,TRBV12-3/TRBV12-4,14,CASTVQVSGNTIYF
TRBJ2-7,TRBV6-5,11,CASSTSTEEYF
TRBJ2-2,TRBV6-5,14,CASTGAWRTGELFF
TRBJ2-7,TRBV28,14,CASSLGLLLWEQYF
TRBJ2-7,TRBV7-9,13,CASSPYLGYGQYF
TRBJ1-5,TRBV20-1,13,CSAREGWNQPQHF
TRBJ2-7,TRBV27,14,CASRQIAGYYEQYF
TRBJ2-1,TRBV6-5,16,CASSSPDRSSYNEQFF
TRBJ2-2,TRBV6-5,16,CASSYSFAGDTGELFF
TRBJ1-1,TRBV5-1,15,CASSLAAGDNTEAFF
TRBJ1-1,TRBV29-1,11,CSVDQGTEAFF
TRBJ2-1,TRBV7-9,17,CASSRPASGPNYNEQFF
TRBJ2-7,TRBV12-3/TRBV12-4,13,CASTHGGAHEQYF
TRBJ1-2,TRBV12-3/TRBV12-4,14,CASFSPGTSDGYTF
TRBJ1-1,TRBV19,17,CASSIEGQGSWGTEAFF
TRBJ2-7,TRBV7-9,14,CASSSQYRDYEQYF
TRBJ2-7,TRBV4-3,16,CASSPEGGTASYEQYF